This TCR beta chain was profiled in a study of T cells in Graves' hyperthyroidism and ophthalmopathy. The CDR3 spans 13 residues. Germline assignment: CDR1 SGHVS and CDR2 FNYEAQ. V was pared by 5 bases and J by 9 bases, with 3 bases of the junction left unmatched. Amplification yielded TCR beta CDR3 regions, with RNA transcripts as the source. RT-PCR in the first round (using the HTBI primer set) targeted the TCR CDR3. One entry per CDR3 protein, called by TCRdb with MiXCR from the multiplex PCR reads. Of around 800,000 distinct CDR3 sequences listed, 35% to 40% are singletons. Participants, patients aged 18 to 65, had newly diagnosed hyperthyroidism with a duration under 2 months. This clonotype was recorded once.

Sequenced: blood. The V gene is TRBV7-6, the J gene TRBJ1-3; TRBD1 matches at 11 bases. The clonotype comes from a man aged 18-30 years with Graves' hyperthyroidism. The CDR3 sequence: CASSAGTGGTIYF. DNA for the CDR3: TGTGCCAGCAGCGCCGGGACAGGGGGCACCATATATTTT.